Listed below are T cell receptor beta chains from one sample, sequenced in a study of cytomegalovirus exposure and HLA in healthy donors. Profiled with immunoSEQ multiplex PCR; TCRdb holds only in-frame clones, not every one. The sample yields about 160,000 clones, 81% seen once. The sequencing input was PBMCs. Receptor source: a man aged 50-59 years in good health and CMV-seropositive. The CDR3 runs from the conserved cysteine through the conserved F or W. The D gene is left open where the match is weak. Clone size is given for some rows only: seen once, a few or many times, or a class if the clone is expanded.

d_gene	v_gene	abundance	j_gene	CDR3nt	CDR3aa
NA	TRBV9	NA	TRBJ1-2	TGTGCCAGCAGCTATGGAGGGAAGGGCTACACCTTC	CASSYGGKGYTF
NA	TRBV5-6	NA	TRBJ2-5	TGTGCCAGCAGCTGGGGGCCAGAAGAGACCCAGTACTTC	CASSWGPEETQYF
TRBD1	TRBV7-3	NA	TRBJ2-7	TGTGCCAGCAGCCCCGGGACAGGGTACGAGCAGTACTTC	CASSPGTGYEQYF
NA	TRBV6-5	few	TRBJ2-5	TGTGCCAGCAGTTACGGCACAGGGTTGGAGACCCAGTACTTC	CASSYGTGLETQYF
NA	TRBV27	NA	TRBJ1-1	TGTGCCAGCTGCCTCTCGGGGCCCTTGGGGGGCACTGAAGCTTTCTTT	CASCLSGPLGGTEAFF
TRBD2	TRBV18	NA	TRBJ2-3	TGTGCCAGCTCACGCCCGGGACTAGCGAGCACAGATACGCAGTATTTT	CASSRPGLASTDTQYF
TRBD1	TRBV2	NA	TRBJ1-5	TGTGCCAGCAGTAGTCAGGGGGCAGGGAGCAATCAGCCCCAGCATTTT	CASSSQGAGSNQPQHF
NA	TRBV6-1	NA	TRBJ1-2	TGTGCCAGCAGTCCGCGGGGGTACTATGGCTACACCTTC	CASSPRGYYGYTF
TRBD1	TRBV28	NA	TRBJ2-5	TGTGCCAGCAGTTTATTGGGACAGGGCCCGAGGGAGACCCAGTACTTC	CASSLLGQGPRETQYF
NA	TRBV5-4	NA	TRBJ2-1	TGTGCCAGCAGCTTGGGGGCCCGGCCTAACAATGAGCAGTTCTTC	CASSLGARPNNEQFF
TRBD2	TRBV5-6	NA	TRBJ2-1	TGTGCCAGCAGCCGGCCCGGGCTAGCGGGGGATTCCCAGCAGTTCTTC	CASSRPGLAGDSQQFF
NA	TRBV11-2	NA	TRBJ2-1	TGTGCCATCGCCGTCGATCGGAGCTCCTACAATGAGCAGTTCTTC	CAIAVDRSSYNEQFF
NA	TRBV5-1	NA	TRBJ2-5	TGCGCCAGCAGCTTGGTAGCAACCCAAGAGACCCAGTACTTC	CASSLVATQETQYF
NA	TRBV4-1	NA	TRBJ1-3	TGCGCCAGCAGCCCAGGGAGAAACACCATATATTTT	CASSPGRNTIYF
NA	TRBV6-1	NA	TRBJ2-7	TGTGCCAGCAGTGACCCTTCTAGTCCCTCCTACGAGCAGTACTTC	CASSDPSSPSYEQYF
TRBD1	TRBV28	once	TRBJ2-7	TGTGCCAGCAGTTTGAGACAGGGGGCTGGCGAGCAGTACTTC	CASSLRQGAGEQYF
TRBD2	TRBV11-2	NA	TRBJ2-1	TGTGCCAGCAGCTTAAATAGCGGGGATTACAATGAGCAGTTCTTC	CASSLNSGDYNEQFF
NA	TRBV5-1	NA	TRBJ1-1	TGCGCCAGCAGCTTGAGTACGGTGAACACTGAAGCTTTCTTT	CASSLSTVNTEAFF
NA	TRBV28	NA	TRBJ1-4	TGTGCCAGCAGTTTATGGCAGGATGAAAAACTGTTTTTT	CASSLWQDEKLFF
NA	TRBV18	NA	TRBJ1-5	TGTGCCAGCTCACCGCAACAGGGAGTTCAGCCCCAGCATTTT	CASSPQQGVQPQHF
NA	TRBV29-1	NA	TRBJ1-2	TGCAGCGTTCATCCACAGCTTGATGACTATGGCTACACCTTC	CSVHPQLDDYGYTF
TRBD2	TRBV30	NA	TRBJ2-5	TGTGCCCTAGGTTGGCTAGCGGGAACCGAAGAGACCCAGTACTTC	CALGWLAGTEETQYF
NA	TRBV5-1	NA	TRBJ1-1	TGCGCCAGCAGCTCGGTCCCAGGGGTTGGGAACACTGAAGCTTTCTTT	CASSSVPGVGNTEAFF
TRBD1	TRBV7-9	NA	TRBJ2-2	TGTGCCAGCAGCCGGGACAGTTCTGGCGGGGAGCTGTTTTTT	CASSRDSSGGELFF
NA	TRBV11-2	few	TRBJ2-3	TGTGCCAGCAGCTCCGGACTCCCTCCCACAGATACGCAGTATTTT	CASSSGLPPTDTQYF
TRBD1	TRBV9	few	TRBJ1-2	TGTGCCAGCAGCGTAGCCGGGACAGCATACGCCTATGGCTACACCTTC	CASSVAGTAYAYGYTF
TRBD1	TRBV18	NA	TRBJ2-7	TGTGCCAGCTCACGGGCAGGGGGCTACGAGCAGTACTTC	CASSRAGGYEQYF
TRBD1	TRBV6-6	NA	TRBJ2-7	TGTGCCAGCTTCGGTGACGGGACAGGAACCTACGAGCAGTACTTC	CASFGDGTGTYEQYF